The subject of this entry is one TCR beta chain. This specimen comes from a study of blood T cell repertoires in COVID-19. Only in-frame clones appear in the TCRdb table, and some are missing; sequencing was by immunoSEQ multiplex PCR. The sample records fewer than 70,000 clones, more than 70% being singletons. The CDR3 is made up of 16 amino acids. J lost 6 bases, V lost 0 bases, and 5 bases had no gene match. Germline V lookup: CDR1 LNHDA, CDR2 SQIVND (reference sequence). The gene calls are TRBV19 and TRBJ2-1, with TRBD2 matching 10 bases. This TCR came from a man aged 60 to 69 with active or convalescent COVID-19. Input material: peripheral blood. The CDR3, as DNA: TGTGCCAGTAGTATAGATCCTAGCGGGAGATTCAATGAGCAGTTCTTC. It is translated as CASSIDPSGRFNEQFF.